This T cell receptor (beta chain) was found in a study of esophageal squamous cell carcinoma under preoperative chemotherapy. Time point here: after preoperative PTX-NDP chemotherapy. MiXCR, applied by TCRdb to the PCR reads, yields one record per CDR3 protein. The profile shows about 18,000 distinct CDR3 sequences, 35% to 55% of them singletons. This clonotype has ten or more counts. Trimming removed 0 bases from V and 5 bases from J, with 10 bases in between. Germline CDR1 reads SGHVS; CDR2 reads FQNEAQ. The CDR3 runs 14 residues. The clonotype originates from a human donor with esophageal squamous cell carcinoma. The donor label of this sample is uncertain. The chain combines TRBV7-8 with TRBJ2-5; D remains unclear. Sampling took place from a patient given preoperative chemotherapy. CDR3 coding DNA: TGTGCCAGCAGCTTAGCTTCCGGGTCCGAGACCCAGTACTTC. Protein: CASSLASGSETQYF.